What follows are 15 T cell receptor beta chains derived from one specimen sequenced in a study of T cells in localized non-small cell lung cancer. Sequencing used immunoSEQ multiplex PCR; TCRdb keeps in-frame clones, though not all of them. The data contain around 50,000 clones, more than 80% of them singletons. The sample in question was peripheral blood, obtained before any cancer treatment. Receptor source: a male donor aged 60 or over with stage III squamous cell lung carcinoma.

The chain combines TRBV7-6 with TRBJ2-7, with 10 bases identical to TRBD1. V shed 5 bases, J shed 2 bases, and the junction held 15 bases outside the gene matches. There are 18 residues in the CDR3. Germline V gives CDR1 SGHVS, CDR2 FNYEAQ. CDR3: CASSRSPPGTGVAYEQYF. The CDR3 DNA sequence: TGTGCCAGCAGCCGGAGTCCACCCGGGACAGGGGTCGCCTACGAGCAGTACTTC.

The rearrangement links TRBV7-2 to TRBJ1-2, with D perhaps TRBD1 (5 bases). Germline loops: CDR1 SGHTA, CDR2 FQGNSA. This CDR3 contains 14 residues. V gave up 5 bases and J gave up 8 bases, with 18 bases separating them. In DNA, the CDR3 is TGTGCCAGCAGCCTCCCCTTAGGGGTAGGGGGCTACACCTTC. Protein product: CASSLPLGVGGYTF.

The chain employs TRBV9 and TRBJ2-7, with 10 nucleotides matching TRBD2. The CDR3 sequence is 15 residues long. V lost 0 bases to trimming and J lost 2 bases; unmatched junction nucleotides: 2. The V gene's germline CDR1 is SGDLS and CDR2 YYNGEE. CDR3 in amino acids: CASSVGTSGTYEQYF. The CDR3 DNA sequence: TGTGCCAGCAGCGTAGGCACTAGCGGGACCTACGAGCAGTACTTC.

This clone was counted once. The chain joins TRBV7-6 to TRBJ2-3; no reliable D call. The germline V gene encodes CDR1 SGHVS and CDR2 FNYEAQ. V was pared by 1 base and J by 0 bases, with 8 bases between. The CDR3 is made up of 15 amino acids. This CDR3 is CASSLGSASTDTQYF. The CDR3 nucleotides are TGTGCCAGCAGCTTAGGAAGTGCAAGCACAGATACGCAGTATTTT.

This clone occurred once. CDR3 sequence reads: CASSPTGGYTDTQYF. DNA for the CDR3: TGTGCCAGCAGTCCGACAGGGGGATACACAGATACGCAGTATTTT. The chain has TRBV2 and TRBJ2-3; 9 nucleotides align to TRBD1. The V and J ends lost 5 bases and 2 bases, in that order; junction bases with no gene match: 5. The CDR3 consists of 15 residues. The germline V gene has CDR1 SNHLY and CDR2 FYNNEI.

This chain uses TRBV9 with TRBJ1-2; TRBD1 is a possible D gene (6 bases). This CDR3 has 17 residues. CDR1 SGDLS and CDR2 YYNGEE come from the germline V gene. V lost 0 bases and J lost 0, with 15 bases in between. The CDR3 protein is CASSVVEKGVANYGYTF. CDR3 bases: TGTGCCAGCAGCGTAGTAGAAAAGGGGGTAGCTAACTATGGCTACACCTTC.

The chain uses TRBV7-3 and TRBJ2-1; TRBD2 aligns across 9 bases. CDR3 size: 16 residues. Losses at the gene ends were 5 bases for V and 5 bases for J; bases not matched to a gene: 10. Germline V CDR1 and CDR2: SGHTA, FQGTGA. The CDR3 loop is CASSPNGLAINNEQFF. For the CDR3, the DNA is TGTGCCAGCAGCCCGAACGGACTAGCGATTAACAATGAGCAGTTCTTC.

The gene calls are TRBV9 and TRBJ2-3; maybe TRBD1 (6 bases). Germline assignment: CDR1 SGDLS and CDR2 YYNGEE. V dropped 4 bases and J dropped 4 bases, with 19 bases sitting between them. The CDR3 runs to 16 residues. Written as DNA, the CDR3 is TGTGCCAGCAGCAACGGACAGACTTCTGGTCCAGATACGCAGTATTTT. Amino acids: CASSNGQTSGPDTQYF.

The chain couples TRBV30 to TRBJ1-2, with D hard to call. Trimming removed 2 bases at V and 8 bases at J, with 15 bases between. Germline V gene lookup returns CDR1 GTSNPN and CDR2 SVGIG (reference sequence). This CDR3 spans 13 amino acids. CDR3 sequence (DNA): TGTGCCTGGAGTCCCCGGCCCCTGGGGGGCTACACCTTC. Translating it yields CAWSPRPLGGYTF. Full variable domain (rest looked up from reference TRBV30 and TRBJ1-2): SQTIHQWPATLVQPVGSPLSLECTVEGTSNPNLYWYRQAAGRGLQLLFYSVGIGQISSEVPQNLSASRPQDRQFILSSKKLLLSDSGFYLCAWSPRPLGGYTFGSGTRLTVV.

The chain uses TRBV4-1 and TRBJ1-6; TRBD1 is a possible D gene (5 bases). Germline CDR1 MGHRA, CDR2 YSYEKL. V was pared by 0 bases and J by 14 bases, with 11 bases between. This CDR3 comprises 13 residues. CDR3 in DNA: TGCGCCAGCAGCCAAGAGCGATCGGGGGCCCTCCACTTT. Protein sequence: CASSQERSGALHF.

The chain couples TRBV27 to TRBJ2-1; D not resolved. Germline V CDR1 and CDR2: MNHEY, SMNVEV (reference sequence). Trimming cost V 8 bases and J 7 bases, with 15 bases left between them. The CDR3 spans 13 residues. The CDR3 nucleotides are TGTGCCAGCGAGGACCCCTTGGGGAATGAGCAGTTCTTC. Its translation: CASEDPLGNEQFF.

This clone was seen a handful of times. The chain couples TRBV9 to TRBJ1-1; no reliable D call. With 0 bases removed from V and 4 bases from J, the gap between germline ends came to 13 bases. CDR1 is SGDLS and CDR2 is YYNGEE in the germline V gene. The CDR3 sequence is 15 residues long. This CDR3 is CASSVGTLGSTEAFF. CDR3 nucleotides: TGTGCCAGCAGCGTAGGCACACTGGGGAGCACTGAAGCTTTCTTT.

The chain employs TRBV4-2 and TRBJ2-5; unclear D gene. V was cut by 2 bases and J by 2 bases, with 6 bases left in between. Germline CDR1 LGHNA, CDR2 YNFKEQ. The CDR3 contains 13 residues. CDR3 in amino acids: CASSQNYQETQYF. The DNA for the CDR3 is TGTGCCAGCAGCCAAAACTATCAAGAGACCCAGTACTTC.

The chain recombines TRBV5-1 with TRBJ2-7, with TRBD2 identical over 12 bases. The CDR3 is 15 amino acids. The J segment lost 2 bases and the V segment lost 0 bases, leaving 0 bases of the junction unmatched. Germline lookup yields CDR1 SGHRS and CDR2 YFSETQ. The CDR3 here is CASSLGTSGTYEQYF. CDR3 DNA: TGCGCCAGCAGCTTGGGGACTAGCGGGACCTACGAGCAGTACTTC.

The chain uses TRBV25-1 and TRBJ1-1; D is possibly TRBD1 (6 bases). The CDR3 runs 17 residues. The V and J ends lost 4 bases and 4 bases respectively, with 22 bases between them. Per germline, CDR1 MGHDK and CDR2 SYGVNS. This chain's CDR3 is CASSVVGTRSPGTEAFF. CDR3 coding DNA: TGTGCCAGCAGTGTTGTCGGGACAAGGTCCCCGGGCACTGAAGCTTTCTTT.